The source of this T cell receptor (beta chain) is a study of blood T cell repertoires in acute mononucleosis (dated by TCRdb to 2020 to 2022). Background for the entire study: Acute-phase samples, representing the primary response, were taken within 2 weeks of symptom onset. The mean blood EBV load was approximately 3.8 log10 genome copies per million B cells in acute infection and around 2.7 at convalescence. In the acute phase, YVL-BR-specific cells accounted for a mean of roughly 2% of blood CD8 T cells, and GLC-BM-specific cells for a mean of about 1.1%.

Read against the paper, the sample's time point label means: acute infectious mononucleosis, at clinical presentation within 2 weeks of symptom onset (visit 1). Over primary infection, the study followed CD8 T cell responses to two immunodominant EBV epitopes: BRLF1 109 (YVL-BR) and BMLF1 280 (GLC-BM). A positive serum heterophile antibody test together with EBV viral capsid antigen-specific IgM pointed to primary EBV infection. Magnetic positive selection (MACS) was first used to enrich total CD8 T cells from PBMCs. Live CD3+ CD8+ tetramer+ cells were sorted on a FACSAria III to over 85% purity. A PE-conjugated tetramer loaded with the BRLF1 109-117 peptide was used for cell sorting. At both acute infection and convalescence, EBV epitope-specific CD8 T cells were tetramer-sorted, and the TCR repertoires of those cells were deep-sequenced directly ex vivo. A few people aged about 18 to 30 with clinical acute infectious mononucleosis and laboratory evidence of primary EBV infection were used as donors. Heparinized peripheral blood was collected when donors presented clinically with mononucleosis symptoms and again about 6 months afterward. PBMCs were isolated by Ficoll-Paque density gradient centrifugation.

Total RNA from at least 9,500 sorted tetramer+ CD8 T cells was reverse transcribed into cDNA for TCR profiling. PCR with primers that anneal to V and J regions amplified CDR3 regions and added unique molecular identifiers to track templates. The immunoSEQ platform, including its sequencing and error-correction standards, was used to profile TCRalpha and TCRbeta chains. The authors processed their data as follows. Clonal copy numbers were corrected for sequencing and PCR errors, and IMGT conventions were followed to define CDR3s. Only productive rearrangements were analyzed, using immunoSEQ Analyzer versions 2.0 and 3.0, with gene-pairing frequencies processed further in Microsoft Excel. Circos plots were used to visualize V-J pairings, and MEME together with a custom motifSearch program was used to find CDR3 motifs. The OLGA algorithm was used to calculate the probability of generation of TCR sequences. Clonotypes seen at both visits were called persistent; those seen only acutely were nonpersistent; those seen only at convalescence were de novo. A public TCR was defined as an amino acid clonotype used by more than one donor. In its TCRdb copy, this immuneACCESS table keeps in-frame sequences only and misses some clones. Where compared with another copy, unresolved V genes explain less than half of these, and the others have no known cause. D and trimming were read from the DNA, whereas the V and J calls and clone size are those reported in that table. Within this sample are 2,000 to 2,500 clones, with roughly 32% of them counted one time only. The biggest ten clones account for less than 55% of the sample.

Points on this clone: No base qualities exist here, and no much larger clone lies one base off it.

The CDR3, from cysteine to phenylalanine, totals 16 residues. Solely the CDR3 DNA is kept, with 48 bases framed from the first base. CDR1 is given as MNHEY and CDR2 as SMNVEV, both from the germline V gene (reference sequence). The junction carries 13 bases between V and J, which are trimmed by 0 bases and 1 base respectively. Here is what the overall study found, with its caveats: In TCR repertoire selection for BRLF1 (YVL-BR), TCRalpha CDR3 motifs had a dominant role, while TCRbeta had a minimal role. With only three donors in the cohort, group averages were based on very few individuals. Persistence into convalescence was observed for only around 9% of unique acute clonotypes, yet most of the response was made up by these persisting clonotypes, and the remaining acute clonotypes were seemingly replaced by new diverse de novo clonotypes. Because only a fraction of each donor's blood was analyzed, sampling error might partly explain the low overlap between acute and convalescent clonotypes.

The rearrangement joined TRBV27 to TRBJ2-7; matching of 6 bases hints at TRBD1 as the D gene. The source material was EBV YVL epitope tetramer+ CD8+ T cells sorted from PBMCs, sampled during acute infectious mononucleosis. The cell subset or site label, as the study defines it: CD8 T cells binding a tetramer with EBV BRLF1 109-117 peptide (YVL-BR). The TCR originated in a woman aged 18-30 years with infectious mononucleosis caused by EBV. CDR3 sequence: CASSLSINRASYEQYF. The nucleotide sequence is TGTGCCAGCAGTTTATCGATAAACAGGGCTTCCTACGAGCAGTACTTC.